One TCR beta chain is described in this entry. Method: immunoSEQ multiplex PCR; TCRdb's copy keeps in-frame clones and lacks some. The sample has under 450,000 clones, 90% seen once. This entry is derived from a study of control samples from healthy donors and cancer patients. Trimming left V 7 bases short and J 3 bases short, with 6 bases between. Germline values: CDR1 SQVTM, CDR2 ANQGSEA. This CDR3 region has 10 residues. This chain uses TRBV29-1 with TRBJ1-1; no reliable D call. This clonotype was sampled from a man aged 35-49 years with head and neck cancer. The sample consisted of PBMCs. The CDR3 loop reads CSALYTEAFF. CDR3 nucleotide sequence: TGCAGCGCCCTTTACACTGAAGCTTTCTTT.